This T cell receptor beta chain is from a study of blood T cells in healthy people across ages. A second PCR of about 7 to 11 cycles used a sample-barcoded 5' primer and a J-beta primer mix. TCRdb reanalysed the 5' RACE reads using MiXCR and keeps one entry per CDR3 protein. The sample carries under 700,000 distinct CDR3 sequences, 24% recorded once. These same records also appear under a second study, on T cells of mothers and their children.

Source material: blood. This TCR was recovered from a boy younger than 18 in good health.

The CDR3 loop is CASSYWALTSGRGDEQFF. The CDR3 bases are TGTGCCAGCAGTTACTGGGCCCTAACTAGCGGGAGAGGCGATGAGCAGTTCTTC. V gene TRBV6-5 combines with J gene TRBJ2-1; 11 bases align to TRBD2. The CDR3 spans 18 residues. Trimming took 1 base from V and 8 from J; bases not matched to a gene: 13. Germline CDR1 is MNHEY and CDR2 is SVGAGI.